This T cell receptor beta chain is from a study of blood T cell repertoires in COVID-19. Whole-study context: Samples representing acute and convalescent COVID-19 were sourced from the United States, Italy and Spain.

This clone was seen a single time. For recovered donors of Cohort 3, there were two negative PCRs, clearance, or symptom resolution. Germline V gives CDR1 ENHRY, CDR2 SYGVKD. The germline V and J ends were trimmed by 7 bases and 1 base, with 7 bases remaining between them. CDR3 length: 12 amino acids. Authors' processing steps: Nucleated cell counts were estimated from reference gene primer amplification. Sequenced by immunoSEQ multiplex PCR; TCRdb stores in-frame clones only, minus some. The DNA was the basis for D and trimming; V, J and clone size are from that table. The table shows over 250,000 clones, with around nine tenths occurring only once.

This receptor was obtained from a woman between 18 and 29 years old who had recovered from COVID-19. The chain is built from TRBV10-3 and TRBJ1-1; maybe TRBD1 (5 bases). Sequences were obtained from PBMCs or T cells enriched from blood (not recorded which). The CDR3 spells CAIKGKNTEAFF. CDR3 sequence (DNA): TGTGCCATCAAGGGGAAGAACACTGAAGCTTTCTTT.